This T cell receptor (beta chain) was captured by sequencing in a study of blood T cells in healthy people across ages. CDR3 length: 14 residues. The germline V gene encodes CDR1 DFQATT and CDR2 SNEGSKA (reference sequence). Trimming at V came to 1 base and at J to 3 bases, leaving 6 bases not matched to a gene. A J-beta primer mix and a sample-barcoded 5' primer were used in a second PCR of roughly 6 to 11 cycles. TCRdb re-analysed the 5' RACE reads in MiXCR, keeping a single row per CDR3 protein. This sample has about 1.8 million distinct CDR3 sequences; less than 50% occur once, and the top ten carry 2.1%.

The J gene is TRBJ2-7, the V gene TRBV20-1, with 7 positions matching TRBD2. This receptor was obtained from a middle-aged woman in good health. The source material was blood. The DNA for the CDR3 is TGCAGTGCTAGAGGACGGGAGGTGAACTACGAGCAGTACTTC. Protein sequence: CSARGREVNYEQYF.